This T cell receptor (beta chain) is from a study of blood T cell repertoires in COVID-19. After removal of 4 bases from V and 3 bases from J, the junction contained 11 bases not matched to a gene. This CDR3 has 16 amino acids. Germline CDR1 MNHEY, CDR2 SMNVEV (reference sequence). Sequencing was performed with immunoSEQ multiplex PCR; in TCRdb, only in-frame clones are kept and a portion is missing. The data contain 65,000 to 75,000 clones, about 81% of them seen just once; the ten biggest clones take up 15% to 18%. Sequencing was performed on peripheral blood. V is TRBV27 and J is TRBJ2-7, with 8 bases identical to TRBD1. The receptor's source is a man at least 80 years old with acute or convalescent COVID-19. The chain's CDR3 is CASSSRLTGVDYEQYF. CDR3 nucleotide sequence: TGTGCCAGCAGTTCGAGGCTGACAGGGGTTGACTACGAGCAGTACTTC.